This TCR beta chain stems from a study of memory CD4+ T cells and cytomegalovirus serostatus. Study-wide results and caveats: Each of 60 to 80 CMV-associated TCRbeta sequences occurred in one to five individuals.

As regards this clone: Its antigen is currently unknown.

Looked up from germline, CDR1 is SSHAT and CDR2 is FNYEAQ (reference sequence). The CDR3 sequence is 16 residues long. Between the trimmed V and J ends, which lost 5 bases and 8 bases, there was a span of 22 bases. Single viable CD3+CD4+CD8-CD45RO+ cells were sorted as the memory CD4+ T cells. Under the authors' procedure: Out-of-frame sequences were removed, leaving around 2,000,000 distinct TCRbeta sequences. Produced via immunoSEQ multiplex PCR; TCRdb's table is partial and in-frame only. That table is the source of V, J and clone size, and D and trimming were worked out from the DNA. Of some 53,000 clones in the sample, 78% were seen once.

Sequencing used memory CD4+ T cells from blood. The V and J genes are TRBV7-7 and TRBJ2-1; either TRBD1 or TRBD2 may fit D (6 bases each). The receptor was isolated from an adult in good health and CMV-seronegative. The CDR3 DNA reads TGTGCCAGCAGCCGCTTAGTGGGGGGCCACTCCGATGAGCAGTTCTTC. Translated: CASSRLVGGHSDEQFF.